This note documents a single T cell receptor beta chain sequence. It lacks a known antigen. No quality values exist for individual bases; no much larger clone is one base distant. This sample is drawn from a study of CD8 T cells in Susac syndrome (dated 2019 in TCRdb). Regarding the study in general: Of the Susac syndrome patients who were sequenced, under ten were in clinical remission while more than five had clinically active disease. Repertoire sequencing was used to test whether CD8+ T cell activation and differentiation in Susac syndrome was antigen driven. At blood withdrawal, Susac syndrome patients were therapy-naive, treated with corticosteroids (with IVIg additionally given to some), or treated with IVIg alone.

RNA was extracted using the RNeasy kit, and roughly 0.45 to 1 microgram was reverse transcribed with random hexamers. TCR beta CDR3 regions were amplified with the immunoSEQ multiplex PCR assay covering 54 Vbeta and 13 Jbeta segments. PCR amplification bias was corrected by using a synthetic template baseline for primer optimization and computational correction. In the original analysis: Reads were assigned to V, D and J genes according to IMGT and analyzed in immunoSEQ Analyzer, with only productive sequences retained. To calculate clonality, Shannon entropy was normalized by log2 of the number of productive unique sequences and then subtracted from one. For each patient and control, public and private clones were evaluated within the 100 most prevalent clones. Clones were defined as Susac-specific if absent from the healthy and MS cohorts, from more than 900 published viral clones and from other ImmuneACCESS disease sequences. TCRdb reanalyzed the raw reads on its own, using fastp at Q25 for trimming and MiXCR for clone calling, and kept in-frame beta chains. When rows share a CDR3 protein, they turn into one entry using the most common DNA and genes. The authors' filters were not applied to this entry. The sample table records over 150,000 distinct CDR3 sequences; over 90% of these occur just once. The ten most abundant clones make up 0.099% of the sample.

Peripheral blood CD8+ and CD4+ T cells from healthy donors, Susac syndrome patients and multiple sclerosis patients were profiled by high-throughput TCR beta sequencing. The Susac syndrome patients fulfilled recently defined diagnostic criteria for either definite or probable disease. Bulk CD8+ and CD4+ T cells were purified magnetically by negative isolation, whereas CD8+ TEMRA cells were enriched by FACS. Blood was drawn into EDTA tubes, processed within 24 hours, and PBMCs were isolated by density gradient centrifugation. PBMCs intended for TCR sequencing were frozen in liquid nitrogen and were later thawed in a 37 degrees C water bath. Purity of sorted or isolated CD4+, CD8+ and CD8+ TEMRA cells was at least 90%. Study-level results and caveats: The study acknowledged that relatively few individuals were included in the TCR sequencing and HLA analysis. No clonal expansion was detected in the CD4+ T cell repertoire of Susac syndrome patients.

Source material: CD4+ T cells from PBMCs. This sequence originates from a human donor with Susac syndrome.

The nucleotide sequence is given as TGTGCCAGCAGCCCAGCCCGCTGGACTGCTTATGGCTACACCTTC. Translated, it gives CASSPARWTAYGYTF. The chain was built from TRBV7-9 and TRBJ1-2, with no confidently assigned D gene. The germline V gene (reference sequence) specifies SEHNR as CDR1 and FQNEAQ as CDR2. Cut back by 5 bases and 5 bases, the V and J ends lie 18 bases apart. Its CDR3 holds 15 amino acids, cysteine through phenylalanine. Only the CDR3 part of the read is kept: 45 bases, read in frame from the first base.